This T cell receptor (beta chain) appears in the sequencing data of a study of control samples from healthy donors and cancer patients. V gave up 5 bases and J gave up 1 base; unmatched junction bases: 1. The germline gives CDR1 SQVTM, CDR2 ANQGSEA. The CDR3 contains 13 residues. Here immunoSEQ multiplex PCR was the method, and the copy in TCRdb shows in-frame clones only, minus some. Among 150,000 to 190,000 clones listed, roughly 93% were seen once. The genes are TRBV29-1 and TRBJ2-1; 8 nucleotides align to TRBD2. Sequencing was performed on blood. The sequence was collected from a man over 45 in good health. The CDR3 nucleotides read TGCAGCGTTAGCGGGAGTTCCTACAATGAGCAGTTCTTC. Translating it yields CSVSGSSYNEQFF.